Listed below are T cell receptor beta chains from one sample, sequenced in a study of blood T cell repertoires in COVID-19. The method was immunoSEQ multiplex PCR; TCRdb's version includes in-frame clones alone and lacks a portion of them. This sample has approximately 91,000 clones; about four fifths occur once, and the top ten carry about 10%. Source material: peripheral blood. These TCRs come from a woman aged 80 or over with acute or convalescent COVID-19. CDR3s include the opening cysteine and the closing phenylalanine or tryptophan. A D gene is named only where the DNA matches it firmly. Clone size appears in some rows only: once, few, many, or a class for an expanded clone.

>TRBD1|TRBV29-1|TRBJ2-5|-
TGCAGCGTAGGACAGGGAGGAGGAGAGACCCAGTACTTC
CSVGQGGGETQYF
>-|TRBV7-9|TRBJ1-2|few
TGTGCCAGCAGCTTAGAGCACGGAGGTCATGGCTACACCTTC
CASSLEHGGHGYTF
>-|TRBV18|TRBJ2-7|once
TGTGCCAGCTCCCCGACAGCTTATTCCTACGAGCAGTACTTC
CASSPTAYSYEQYF
>-|TRBV28|TRBJ1-2|-
TGTGCCAGCAGGCCGACAGCTAACTATGGCTACACCTTC
CASRPTANYGYTF
>-|TRBV5-1|TRBJ2-1|-
TGCGCCAGCAGCTTGGCGGTCGGCGGAGACAATGAGCAGTTCTTC
CASSLAVGGDNEQFF
>-|TRBV5-4|TRBJ1-6|once
TGTGCCAGCAGCTTGGCGGGGAGTGAGTCACCCCTCCACTTT
CASSLAGSESPLHF
>TRBD1|TRBV24-1|TRBJ2-7|-
TGTGCCACCAGTGATCCGGGACAGGGTGACGAGCAGTACTTC
CATSDPGQGDEQYF
>TRBD2|TRBV20-1|TRBJ2-1|-
TGCAGTGCCAGTGCCGGGACTAGCGGGGGCTACAATGAGCAGTTCTTC
CSASAGTSGGYNEQFF
>TRBD2|TRBV6-2/TRBV6-3|TRBJ2-1|-
TGTGCCAGCAGTTGGACTAGCGGGACTTACAATGAGCAGTTCTTC
CASSWTSGTYNEQFF
>-|TRBV30|TRBJ1-1|few
TGTGCCTGGGCACAGGTTTCGAACACTGAAGCTTTCTTT
CAWAQVSNTEAFF
>-|TRBV4-1|TRBJ2-6|-
TGCGCCAGCAGCCAAGTAACAGGGGCCAACGTCCTGACTTTC
CASSQVTGANVLTF
>TRBD2|TRBV7-9|TRBJ2-1|-
TGTGCCGGACTGGTGTTTGATAGCGGGGGTAATGAGCAGTTCTTC
CAGLVFDSGGNEQFF
>TRBD2|TRBV13|TRBJ2-7|few
TGTGCCAGCAGAGTGAGCGGGAGCGAGCAGTACTTC
CASRVSGSEQYF
>TRBD2|TRBV29-1|TRBJ2-1|-
TGCAGCGCCCACGGACTAGCGGAGTACAATGAGCAGTTCTTC
CSAHGLAEYNEQFF